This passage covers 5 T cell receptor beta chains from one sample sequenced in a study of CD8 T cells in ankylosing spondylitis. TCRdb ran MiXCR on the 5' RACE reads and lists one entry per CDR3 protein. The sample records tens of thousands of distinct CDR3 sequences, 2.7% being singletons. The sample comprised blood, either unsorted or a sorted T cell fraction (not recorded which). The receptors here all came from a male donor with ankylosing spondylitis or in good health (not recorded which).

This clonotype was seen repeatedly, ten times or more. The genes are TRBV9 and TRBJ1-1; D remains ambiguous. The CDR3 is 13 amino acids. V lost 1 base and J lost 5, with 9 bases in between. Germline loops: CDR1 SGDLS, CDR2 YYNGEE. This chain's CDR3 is CASSVRRSTEAFF. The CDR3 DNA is TGTGCCAGCAGCGTAAGAAGGAGTACTGAAGCTTTCTTT. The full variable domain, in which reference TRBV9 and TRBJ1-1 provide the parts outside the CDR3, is DSGVTQTPKHLITATGQRVTLRCSPRSGDLSVYWYQQSLDQGLQFLIQYYNGEERAKGNILERFSAQQFPDLHSELNLSSLELGDSALYFCASSVRRSTEAFFGQGTRLTVV.

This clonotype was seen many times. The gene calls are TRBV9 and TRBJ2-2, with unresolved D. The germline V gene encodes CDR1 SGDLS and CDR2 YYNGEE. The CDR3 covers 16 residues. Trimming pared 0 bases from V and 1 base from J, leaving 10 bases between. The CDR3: CASSVGVGLNTGELFF. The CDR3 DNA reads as TGTGCCAGCAGCGTAGGTGTTGGGCTGAACACCGGGGAGCTGTTTTTT.

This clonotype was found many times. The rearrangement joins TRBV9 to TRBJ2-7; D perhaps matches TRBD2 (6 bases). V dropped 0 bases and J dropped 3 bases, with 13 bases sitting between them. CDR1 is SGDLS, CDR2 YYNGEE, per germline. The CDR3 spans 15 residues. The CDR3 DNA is TGTGCCAGCAGCGTAGATCCTAGCGAAAACTACGAGCAGTACTTC. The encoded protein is CASSVDPSENYEQYF. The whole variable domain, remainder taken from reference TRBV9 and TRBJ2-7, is DSGVTQTPKHLITATGQRVTLRCSPRSGDLSVYWYQQSLDQGLQFLIQYYNGEERAKGNILERFSAQQFPDLHSELNLSSLELGDSALYFCASSVDPSENYEQYFGPGTRLTVT.

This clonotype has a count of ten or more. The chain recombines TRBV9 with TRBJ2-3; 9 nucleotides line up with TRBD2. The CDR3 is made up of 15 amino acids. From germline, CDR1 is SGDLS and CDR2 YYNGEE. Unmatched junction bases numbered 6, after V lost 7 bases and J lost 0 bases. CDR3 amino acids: CASGETSGSTDTQYF. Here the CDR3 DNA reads TGTGCCAGCGGAGAAACTAGCGGGAGCACAGATACGCAGTATTTT.

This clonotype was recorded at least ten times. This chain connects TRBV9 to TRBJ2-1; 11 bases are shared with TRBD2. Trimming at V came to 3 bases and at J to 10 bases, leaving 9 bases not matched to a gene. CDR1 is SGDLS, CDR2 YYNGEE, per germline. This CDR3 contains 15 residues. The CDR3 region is CASSATSGGLREQFF. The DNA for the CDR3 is TGTGCCAGCAGCGCAACTAGCGGGGGTCTCAGGGAGCAGTTCTTC.